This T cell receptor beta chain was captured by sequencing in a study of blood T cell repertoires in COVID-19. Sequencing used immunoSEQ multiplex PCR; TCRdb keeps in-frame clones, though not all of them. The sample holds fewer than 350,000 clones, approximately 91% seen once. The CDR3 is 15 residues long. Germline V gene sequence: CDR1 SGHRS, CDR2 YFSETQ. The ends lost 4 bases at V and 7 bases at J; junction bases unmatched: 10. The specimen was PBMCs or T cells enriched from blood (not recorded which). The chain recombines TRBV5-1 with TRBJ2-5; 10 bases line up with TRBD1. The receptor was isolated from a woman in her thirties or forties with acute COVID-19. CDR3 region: CASSSAGQGWGTQYF. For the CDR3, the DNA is TGCGCCAGCAGCAGCGCGGGACAGGGGTGGGGGACCCAGTACTTC.